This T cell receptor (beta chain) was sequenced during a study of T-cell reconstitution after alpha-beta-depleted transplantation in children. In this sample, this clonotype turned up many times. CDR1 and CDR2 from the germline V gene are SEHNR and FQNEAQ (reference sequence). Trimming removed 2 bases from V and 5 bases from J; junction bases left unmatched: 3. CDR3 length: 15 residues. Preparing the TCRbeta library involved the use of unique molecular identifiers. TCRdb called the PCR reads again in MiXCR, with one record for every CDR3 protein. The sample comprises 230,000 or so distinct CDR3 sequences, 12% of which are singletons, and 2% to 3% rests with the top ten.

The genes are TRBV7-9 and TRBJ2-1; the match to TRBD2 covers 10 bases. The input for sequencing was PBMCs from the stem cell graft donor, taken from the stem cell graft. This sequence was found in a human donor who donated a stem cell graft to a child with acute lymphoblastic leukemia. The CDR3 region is CASSLSGGVHNEQFF. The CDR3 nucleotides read TGTGCCAGCAGCTTAAGCGGGGGGGTCCACAATGAGCAGTTCTTC.